The source of this T cell receptor beta chain is a study of cytomegalovirus exposure and HLA in healthy donors. Study-wide results and caveats: First-cohort TCR clusters tended to co-occur in the 130 or so validation repertoires, a later analysis found. Many donors shared some public TCRs, even though most TCR sequences were rare. According to the study, roughly 160 TCR beta chains were cytomegalovirus-associated.

As regards this clone: Its antigen is unidentified.

The table came from immunoSEQ multiplex PCR; TCRdb's copy has only in-frame clones and leaves some out. This repertoire shows 130,000 to 150,000 clones, around 88% found once; its top ten account for 7.9%. The CDR3 runs to 15 residues. V lost 1 base, J lost 5 bases, and 16 bases lay in between. Germline-derived CDR1 and CDR2 are SGHRS and YFSETQ. The sequenced sample was PBMCs. The clonotype was recovered from a woman under 30 in good health and CMV-seropositive. The chain carries TRBV5-1 and TRBJ2-7; a possible D gene is TRBD2 (5 bases). The CDR3 is CASSLLGGLADEQYF. The CDR3 nucleotides are TGCGCCAGCAGCTTGTTAGGCGGGCTAGCTGACGAGCAGTACTTC.